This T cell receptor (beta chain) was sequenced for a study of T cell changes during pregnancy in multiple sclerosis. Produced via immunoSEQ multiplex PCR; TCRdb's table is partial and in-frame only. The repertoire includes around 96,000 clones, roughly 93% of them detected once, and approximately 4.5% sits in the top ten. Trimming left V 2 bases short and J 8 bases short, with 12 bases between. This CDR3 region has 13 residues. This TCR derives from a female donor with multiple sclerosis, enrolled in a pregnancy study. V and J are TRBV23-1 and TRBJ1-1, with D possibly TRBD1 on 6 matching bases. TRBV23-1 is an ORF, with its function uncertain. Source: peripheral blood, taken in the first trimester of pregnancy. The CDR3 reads CASSQPQGPEAFF. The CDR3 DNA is TGCGCCAGCAGTCAACCACAGGGCCCAGAAGCTTTCTTT.